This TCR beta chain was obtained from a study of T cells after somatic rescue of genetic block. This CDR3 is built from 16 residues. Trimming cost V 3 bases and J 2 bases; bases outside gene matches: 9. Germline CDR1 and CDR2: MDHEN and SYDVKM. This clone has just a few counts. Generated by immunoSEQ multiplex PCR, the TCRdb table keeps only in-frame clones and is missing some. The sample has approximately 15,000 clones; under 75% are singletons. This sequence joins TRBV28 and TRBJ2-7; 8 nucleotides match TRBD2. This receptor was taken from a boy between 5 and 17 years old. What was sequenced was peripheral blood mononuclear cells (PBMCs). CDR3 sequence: CASSFSQRGLTYEQYF. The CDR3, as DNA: TGTGCCAGCAGTTTTTCCCAGCGGGGGCTAACCTACGAGCAGTACTTC.